This TCR beta chain derives from a study of cytomegalovirus exposure and HLA in healthy donors. Assay used: immunoSEQ multiplex PCR; TCRdb lists only in-frame clones, some missing. The sample contains approximately 200,000 clones, 81% of which appear only once. The sequencing input was PBMCs. This receptor was taken from a woman aged 25 to 39 in good health and CMV-seronegative.

The CDR3 bases are TGTGCCAGCAGTGACGGGACTAGCGCACTTAATGAGCAGTTCTTC. Protein: CASSDGTSALNEQFF. J is TRBJ2-1 and V is TRBV6-4; 10 bases line up with TRBD2. The germline gives CDR1 MRHNA, CDR2 SNTAGT. CDR3 length: 15 amino acids. V shed 2 bases and J 7 bases; nucleotides not matched to a gene: 5.